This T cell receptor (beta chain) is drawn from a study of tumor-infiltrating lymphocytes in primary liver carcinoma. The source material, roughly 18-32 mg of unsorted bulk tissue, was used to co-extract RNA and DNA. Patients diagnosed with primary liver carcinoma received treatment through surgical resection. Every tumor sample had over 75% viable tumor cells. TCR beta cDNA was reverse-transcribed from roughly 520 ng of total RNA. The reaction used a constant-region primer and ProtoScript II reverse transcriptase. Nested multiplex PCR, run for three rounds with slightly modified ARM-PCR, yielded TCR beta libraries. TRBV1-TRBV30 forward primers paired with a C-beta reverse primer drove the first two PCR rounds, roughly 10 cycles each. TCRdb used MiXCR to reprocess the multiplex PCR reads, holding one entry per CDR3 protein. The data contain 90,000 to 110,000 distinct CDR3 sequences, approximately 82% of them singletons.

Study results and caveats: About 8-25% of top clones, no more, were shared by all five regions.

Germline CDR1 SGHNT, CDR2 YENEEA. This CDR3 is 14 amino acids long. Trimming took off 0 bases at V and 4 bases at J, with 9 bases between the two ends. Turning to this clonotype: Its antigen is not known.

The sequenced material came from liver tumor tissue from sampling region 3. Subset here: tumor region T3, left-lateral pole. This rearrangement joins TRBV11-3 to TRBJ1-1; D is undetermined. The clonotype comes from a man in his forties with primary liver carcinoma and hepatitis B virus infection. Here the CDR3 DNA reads TGTGCCAGCAGCTTAGACGCGTTGGTCACTGAAGCTTTCTTT. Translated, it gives CASSLDALVTEAFF.